This T cell receptor beta chain derives from a study of memory CD4+ T cells and cytomegalovirus serostatus. Broader study findings: 67 of 164 known CMV-associated TCRbeta sequences appeared in CD4+ memory.

Some clones are missing from TCRdb's copy, which holds only in-frame ones; the method was immunoSEQ multiplex PCR. The repertoire holds about 75,000 clones, with about 73% as singletons. Germline CDR1 and CDR2: MGHDK and SYGVNS. The CDR3 length is 15 residues. V was clipped by 1 base and J by 5 bases; unmatched bases: 5. The sort gate was single viable CD3+CD4+CD8-CD45RO+ cells for memory CD4+ T cells. This clone is labeled medium-sized. The antigen remains unidentified. Sequenced: memory CD4+ T cells from blood. The receptor was derived from an adult in good health and CMV-seropositive. The rearrangement uses TRBV25-1 and TRBJ1-1; 9 positions match TRBD1. CDR3 protein: CASSEFNRGRTEAFF. The CDR3 DNA is TGTGCCAGCAGTGAATTCAACAGGGGGCGAACTGAAGCTTTCTTT.